The rows below give T cell receptor beta chains drawn from one sample of a study of blood T cell repertoires in COVID-19. Sequencing was performed with immunoSEQ multiplex PCR; in TCRdb, only in-frame clones are kept and a portion is missing. The repertoire includes hundreds of thousands of clones, 88% of them detected once, and more than 1% sits in the top ten. Sequencing was performed on PBMCs or T cells enriched from blood (not recorded which). Receptors originate from a woman aged 40 to 50 with acute COVID-19. Both conserved end residues are part of each CDR3. The D gene is left open where the match is weak. Part of the rows lack a size; the others show once, few, many or a class for expanded clones.

d_call j_call clone_size v_call cdr3_nt cdr3_aa
NA TRBJ1-1 once TRBV7-9 TGTGCCAGCAGCTTGCGGGCGGGCACTGAAGCTTTCTTT CASSLRAGTEAFF
NA TRBJ1-4 NA TRBV24-1 TGTGCCACCAGTGATTCCCTCAGTGGTGAAAAACTGTTTTTT CATSDSLSGEKLFF
TRBD2 TRBJ2-5 NA TRBV5-4 TGTGCCAGCAGCCCCCCCGGGGGGCAAGAGACCCAGTACTTC CASSPPGGQETQYF
TRBD1 TRBJ1-2 NA TRBV24-1 TGTGCCACCAGTGATCCGGGACAGGGTTTTGATTCTGGTGGCTACACCTTC CATSDPGQGFDSGGYTF
TRBD1 TRBJ1-1 NA TRBV19 TGTGCCAGTTCCGGACAGGGTGTCACTGAAGCTTTCTTT CASSGQGVTEAFF
TRBD1 TRBJ1-5 NA TRBV30 TGTGCCTGGAGCCGGACAGGGGGTCAGCCCCAGCATTTT CAWSRTGGQPQHF
NA TRBJ1-2 NA TRBV6-5 TGTGCCAGCAGTTACGGGAGGAGAAACTATGGCTACACCTTC CASSYGRRNYGYTF
NA TRBJ1-1 NA TRBV5-6 TGTGCCAGCAGGCGGGGATCTGAAGCTTTCTTT CASRRGSEAFF
NA TRBJ1-1 once TRBV6-5 TGTGCCAGCAGTTACTCTTCGGGGTTTGACACTGAAGCTTTCTTT CASSYSSGFDTEAFF
NA TRBJ1-2 NA TRBV6-6 TGTGCCAGCAGTATGAGTGACTATGGCTACACCTTC CASSMSDYGYTF
TRBD1 TRBJ1-2 NA TRBV9 TGTGCCAGCAGCGAACAGGGGGGTTATGGCTACACCTTC CASSEQGGYGYTF
NA TRBJ1-2 NA TRBV24-1 TGTGCCACCAGTGATGATAGGACAGCCTCCCAGATCTATGGCTACACCTTC CATSDDRTASQIYGYTF
TRBD1 TRBJ1-2 NA TRBV5-1 TGCGCCAGCAGCGAGGGGACAGGGGCTGGCTACACCTTC CASSEGTGAGYTF
TRBD2 TRBJ2-2 NA TRBV20-1 TGCAGTGCTAGTGCGGGAGGGGGCGGGGAGCTGTTTTTT CSASAGGGGELFF
TRBD1 TRBJ1-1 NA TRBV5-1 TGCGCCAGCAGATATTCCGGGACAGGGGGAGGGACTGAAGCTTTCTTT CASRYSGTGGGTEAFF
TRBD2 TRBJ2-5 once TRBV4-1 TGCGCCAGCAGCCCTAGCGGGAGGATGGAAGAGACCCAGTACTTC CASSPSGRMEETQYF
NA TRBJ1-6 NA TRBV5-4 TGTGCCAGCAGCTTGGAACAGCTAAATTCACCCCTCCACTTT CASSLEQLNSPLHF
NA TRBJ1-1 NA TRBV30 TGTGCCTGGAGTGGCTACAGGGAGTTAATGAACACTGAAGCTTTCTTT CAWSGYRELMNTEAFF
TRBD1 TRBJ2-7 NA TRBV19 TGTGCCAGTAGTATAAGCTCGGACAGGAGCTCCTACGAGCAGTACTTC CASSISSDRSSYEQYF
TRBD2 TRBJ2-3 NA TRBV11-2 TGTGCCAGCAGCCCCTGGGTAGCGGGAGAGTCAGATACGCAGTATTTT CASSPWVAGESDTQYF
NA TRBJ1-5 NA TRBV28 TGTGCCAGCAGTTTGGGGCAGGGAGGGCAGCCCCAGCATTTT CASSLGQGGQPQHF
NA TRBJ1-5 NA TRBV25-1 TGTGCCAGCAGTGAGAGTAATAGCAATCAGCCCCAGCATTTT CASSESNSNQPQHF
TRBD2 TRBJ2-1 once TRBV5-1 TGCGCCAGCAGCCCAACGTCGACTAGCGGGATCTATGAGCAGTTCTTC CASSPTSTSGIYEQFF
NA TRBJ1-6 NA TRBV6-5 TGTGCCAGCAGTTACAGACAGAATTCACCCCTCCACTTT CASSYRQNSPLHF
NA TRBJ1-1 NA TRBV28 TGTGCCAGCAGTGTGGCGGGTTATGAAGCTTTCTTT CASSVAGYEAFF
TRBD1 TRBJ1-2 NA TRBV29-1 TGCAGCGTCGGGACAGACTATGGCTACACCTTC CSVGTDYGYTF
TRBD2 TRBJ2-3 NA TRBV12-5 TGTGCTAGTGGAAAGACTAGCGTCAGAGATACGCAGTATTTT CASGKTSVRDTQYF
TRBD1 TRBJ2-5 once TRBV5-1 TGCGCCAGCAGCTTAGGACAGGGTGAAGAGACCCAGTACTTC CASSLGQGEETQYF
NA TRBJ1-1 NA TRBV5-1 TGCGCCAGCAGCTTGGGGCCCTCGAACACTGAAGCTTTCTTT CASSLGPSNTEAFF
TRBD1 TRBJ1-5 NA TRBV18 TGTGCCAGCTCACCATTAGATACAGGGGATGGTCAGCCCCAGCATTTT CASSPLDTGDGQPQHF
TRBD1 TRBJ1-1 NA TRBV4-1 TGCGCCAGCAGCCAAGGACAGGGGAACACTGAAGCTTTCTTT CASSQGQGNTEAFF
NA TRBJ2-5 NA TRBV25-1 TGTGCCAGCAGTGGAGGCGGGCAAGAGACCCAGTACTTC CASSGGGQETQYF
NA TRBJ1-3 once TRBV30 TGTGCCTGGGCGTCGGGGGAAACTGGAAACACCATATATTTT CAWASGETGNTIYF
TRBD2 TRBJ2-1 NA TRBV7-2 TGTGCCAGCAGCTTAGCCTTGACTAGCGGGAATCATAAGCAGTTCTTC CASSLALTSGNHKQFF
TRBD1 TRBJ1-2 NA TRBV10-3 TGTGCCATCAGACCCGGACAGGCAGATGGCTACACCTTC CAIRPGQADGYTF
NA TRBJ2-1 NA TRBV28 TGTGCCAGCAGTTTGTGGCAGGGGAATTCCTACAATGAGCAGTTCTTC CASSLWQGNSYNEQFF
TRBD1 TRBJ1-2 NA TRBV11-3 TGTGCCAGCAGCACAGGGGGTGGGGCAGGTGTTGTCTACACCTTC CASSTGGGAGVVYTF
NA TRBJ2-3 NA TRBV2 TGTGCCAGCCAAGAGGCAGATACGCAGTATTTT CASQEADTQYF
NA TRBJ1-2 NA TRBV7-9 TGTGCCAGCAGCCGGACAGAAACATATGGCTACACCTTC CASSRTETYGYTF
TRBD1 TRBJ2-5 NA TRBV7-7 TGTGCTAGCAGCTTAGGGACAGGTGAAGAGACCCAGTACTTC CASSLGTGEETQYF
NA TRBJ1-2 NA TRBV6-5 TGTGCCAGCAGCTCCCCCCAGGTAGCTAACTATGGCTACACCTTC CASSSPQVANYGYTF
TRBD1 TRBJ1-5 NA TRBV6-5 TGTGCCAGCAGCCACGGACAGGGGGATCGGCCCCAGCATTTT CASSHGQGDRPQHF
TRBD1 TRBJ1-2 NA TRBV2 TGTGCCAGCAGACCCCACCGACAGGGGATGGAAGGCTACACCTTC CASRPHRQGMEGYTF
TRBD2 TRBJ2-1 NA TRBV7-9 TGTGCCAGCAGCTTCGCGGGGGGTAGTCTCAGCTCCTACAATGAGCAGTTCTTC CASSFAGGSLSSYNEQFF
NA TRBJ1-5 NA TRBV30 TGTGCCTGGAGTATCACGGGTGCGAGTCAGCCCCAGCATTTT CAWSITGASQPQHF
TRBD2 TRBJ2-7 NA TRBV11-2 TGTGCCAGCAGTCAAGGGGCGGGAGACCGCTCCTACGAGCAGTACTTC CASSQGAGDRSYEQYF
NA TRBJ1-5 NA TRBV27 TGTGCCAGCAGTGGAGACAGCAATCAGCCCCAGCATTTT CASSGDSNQPQHF
NA TRBJ1-1 NA TRBV7-2 TGTGCCAGCAGCATCCTCGGGACTCAAGCTTTCTTT CASSILGTQAFF
TRBD1 TRBJ2-3 NA TRBV24-1 TGTGCCACCAGTAAATTAGGGGGCGCGGATACGCAGTATTTT CATSKLGGADTQYF
NA TRBJ1-5 NA TRBV12-3/TRBV12-4 TGTGCCAGCAGGGCAGGGGTGGTCCAGCCCCAGCATTTT CASRAGVVQPQHF
NA TRBJ2-1 NA TRBV5-1 TGCGCCAGCAGTCTGGATGTTAGCGGTAGCTCCTACAATGAGCAGTTCTTC CASSLDVSGSSYNEQFF
TRBD2 TRBJ2-4 NA TRBV10-3 TGTGCCATCAGCCTTGGTATAGCGGGAGGAGAAAACATTCAGTACTTC CAISLGIAGGENIQYF
TRBD1 TRBJ1-5 NA TRBV11-2 TGTGCCAGCAGCATGGGACAGGGAAGTAACGGGGGCAGCAATCAGCCCCAGCATTTT CASSMGQGSNGGSNQPQHF
NA TRBJ1-4 NA TRBV30 TGTGCCTGGAGTGAGGGGGTAGCTAATGAAAAACTGTTTTTT CAWSEGVANEKLFF